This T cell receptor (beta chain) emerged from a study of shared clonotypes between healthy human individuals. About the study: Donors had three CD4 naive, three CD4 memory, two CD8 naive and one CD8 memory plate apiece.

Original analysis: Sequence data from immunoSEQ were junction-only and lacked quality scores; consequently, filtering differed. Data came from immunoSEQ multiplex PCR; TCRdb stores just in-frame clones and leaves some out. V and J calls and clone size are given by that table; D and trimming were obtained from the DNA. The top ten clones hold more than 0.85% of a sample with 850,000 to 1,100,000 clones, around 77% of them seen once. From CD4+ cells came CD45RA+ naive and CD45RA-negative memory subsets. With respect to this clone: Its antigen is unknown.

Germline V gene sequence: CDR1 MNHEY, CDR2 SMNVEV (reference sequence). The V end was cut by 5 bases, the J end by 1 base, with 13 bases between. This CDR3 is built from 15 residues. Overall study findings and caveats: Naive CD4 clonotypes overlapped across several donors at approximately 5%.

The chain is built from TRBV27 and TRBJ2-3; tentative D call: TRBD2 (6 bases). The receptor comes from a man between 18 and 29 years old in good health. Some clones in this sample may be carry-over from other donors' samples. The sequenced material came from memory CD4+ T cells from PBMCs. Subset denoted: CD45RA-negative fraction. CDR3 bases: TGTGCCAGCAGTGGGTTGGCTAGCGGCACAGATACGCAGTATTTT. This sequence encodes CASSGLASGTDTQYF.